The present entry profiles one T cell receptor beta chain with its context. It has no known antigen specificity. Base qualities were left out, and no much larger clone turns up one base away. TCRbeta CDR3 regions were amplified from genomic DNA by means of the immunoSEQ Assay, a bias-controlled multiplex PCR. In the source study's methods: The number of nucleated cells in each sample was estimated from the amplification of reference gene primers within the assay. To quantify the absolute abundance of each unique TCRbeta CDR3 rearrangement, sequence reads were collapsed and filtered. For each sample, productive Simpson clonality was calculated by taking the square root of Simpson's diversity index across productive rearrangements. TCRdb re-hosts the immuneACCESS table, in-frame sequences only. Its copies lack some clones; in the studies checked, an unresolved V gene accounts for under half of them, and the cause for the rest is not known. That table supplies the V and J calls and clone size; D and trimming were determined from the DNA. This sample gives roughly 76,000 clones in total; around 88% of them show up just once. 8% to 9.5% of the sample is in the top ten clones.

The collaborating institutions used their own protocols to collect whole blood in K2EDTA tubes. For TCRbeta analysis, collaborators shipped samples as frozen whole blood, isolated PBMCs, or DNA extracted from either of those sample types. CDR1 and CDR2 are drawn from the germline V gene: SNHLY, FYNNEI. Trimmed from V: 6 bases; trimmed from J: 0 bases; junction bases lacking a gene match: 3. The CDR3 has 14 amino acids, counting the end cysteine and phenylalanine. Of the read, only the CDR3 DNA is kept; its 42 bases are in frame from base 1. This entry is derived from a study of blood T cell repertoires in COVID-19 (dated by TCRdb to 2020 to 2021). About the investigation overall: Samples from collaborators originated in the United States, Italy and Spain and spanned both the acute and convalescent phases of COVID-19. The samples were drawn from the first 160 participants of the ongoing ImmuneRACE study and from some 1,300 subjects provided by 6 global collaborators. The sample metadata nearly always contained a de-identified subject ID, COVID-19 status, age in years and sex. The prospective study material was composed of cDNA or gDNA derived from T cells, B-cell-depleted T cells, or PBMCs. Where HLA class I and class II types were available, the types were taken from metadata supplied by the sample provider, not from assay-based typing. The repertoires were released in a freely available public database meant as a resource for research on the immune response to SARS-CoV-2. Deeply sampled blood TCRbeta repertoires from subjects exposed to, actively infected with, or recovered from COVID-19 were included in the dataset.

Broad study findings and their caveats: Clinical and demographic metadata were provided uncurated, with the amount varying by source and participant.

This chain joins TRBV2 to TRBJ2-7; 9 bases in between match TRBD1. This TCR came from a young man with acute or convalescent COVID-19. Material: peripheral blood. The CDR3 region: CASRWTGVSYEQYF. The sequenced DNA: TGTGCCAGCAGATGGACAGGGGTCTCCTACGAGCAGTACTTC.